Sequencing of this T cell receptor beta chain was carried out in a study of monozygotic twins with inflammatory bowel disease. This CDR3 spans 17 amino acids. Germline loops: CDR1 MNHEY, CDR2 SVGAGI. Eight cDNA synthesis reactions were run for every sample. Both the TCRalpha cDNA and the TCRbeta cDNA were taken through two nested PCRs, lasting roughly 16 and 10 cycles. TCRdb reprocessed the 5' RACE reads and stores each CDR3 protein as one record, lacking DNA. Its listing shows 350,000 to 550,000 distinct CDR3 sequences. Specimen: blood. This TCR came from a human donor with ulcerative colitis or Crohn's disease, or a healthy co-twin of an affected twin (not recorded which). The chain carries TRBV6-5 and TRBJ2-7. The CDR3 spells CASSYSWKVAHSYEQYF.